This is a list of T cell receptor beta chains from one sample in a study of cytomegalovirus exposure and HLA in healthy donors. The repertoire was sequenced with immunoSEQ multiplex PCR; TCRdb's copy has only in-frame clones and lacks some. The sample lists about 130,000 clones, just under 75% occurring once. Material for sequencing was PBMCs. These receptors all stem from a man aged 40-50 years in good health and CMV-seropositive. Both conserved end residues are part of each CDR3. Each record gives: CDR3 length, V gene, CDR3 protein.

12	TRBV5-6	CASSPLNTEAFF
13	TRBV5-6	CASSPGGTGELFF
15	TRBV5-6	CASSLERQGYNEQFF
18	TRBV19	CASSRQSGRYSGANVLTF
12	TRBV11-3	CASSGQGGEQYF
14	TRBV7-7	CASSPGTSGSTQYF
13	TRBV7-9	CASSPVGGGELFF
14	TRBV7-9	CASSPRLGVTEAFF
16	TRBV10-3	CATGSDGSSYNSPLHF
13	TRBV27	CASRGQGLSEQFF
16	TRBV7-6	CASSLVASGSTDTQYF
13	TRBV5-6	CASSPRGVDTQYF
11	TRBV30	CAWSERGGAFF
16	TRBV28	CASRTSGVSSYNEQFF
12	TRBV29-1	CGVVGGLDGYTF
14	TRBV27	CASSPGGRESEQFF
15	TRBV5-8	CASSLGYRQAEKLFF
16	TRBV6-6	CASSYSPSGYSYEQYF
14	TRBV28	CASSASGSFYGYTF
12	TRBV30	CAWETTLRGYTF
15	TRBV5-1	CASSFDRGGTGELFF
13	TRBV13	CASSQGPEVTQYF
15	TRBV7-9	CASSTSRDALGEQYF
16	TRBV7-9	CASSIKTGQVGEKLFF
12	TRBV4-1	CASSQNTGGYTF
19	TRBV19	CASSTSRAGRRHSNQPQHF
14	TRBV19	CASKPGAGTYEQYF
16	TRBV19	CATSLGGGLASGELFF
13	TRBV27	CASKGERYNEQFF
16	TRBV7-2	CASSFDGQGKANEQFF
13	TRBV27	CASSPIGDGELFF
16	TRBV7-6	CASSLTAGGLKVEQFF
15	TRBV2	CASSDASGGIREQYF
14	TRBV18	CASSPGRGSEKLFF
11	TRBV27	CASRQLKEQFF
19	TRBV9	CASSVGTRLATKDIDEQYF
17	TRBV5-8	CASSSSSGFVPQETQYF
14	TRBV19	CASRRTGGTYEQYF
14	TRBV5-1	CASSAGQSAWGYTF
15	TRBV5-6	CASSAATGAQETQYF
14	TRBV30	CAWSVGGDNSPLHF
12	TRBV5-1	CASSLPGVEQFF
14	TRBV19	CASSPGQVSYEQYF
15	TRBV7-2	CASSPTTHGTDTQYF
11	TRBV5-6	CASSLSETQYF
16	TRBV28	CASSSVRGGHNQPQHF
17	TRBV11-2	CASSLMGRREGPYEQYF
16	TRBV11-2	CASSWRRGGLNSPLHF
17	TRBV5-4	CASSLNSGGFTGNTIYF
13	TRBV14	CASSRGLGNIQYF
17	TRBV28	CASSDDQAHYSNQPQHF
12	TRBV29-1	CSVDVQRSEAFF
16	TRBV19	CASSPWRGLGTGELFF
16	TRBV30	CAWSWRSQARNTEAFF
12	TRBV5-4	CASSSSGNEQFF